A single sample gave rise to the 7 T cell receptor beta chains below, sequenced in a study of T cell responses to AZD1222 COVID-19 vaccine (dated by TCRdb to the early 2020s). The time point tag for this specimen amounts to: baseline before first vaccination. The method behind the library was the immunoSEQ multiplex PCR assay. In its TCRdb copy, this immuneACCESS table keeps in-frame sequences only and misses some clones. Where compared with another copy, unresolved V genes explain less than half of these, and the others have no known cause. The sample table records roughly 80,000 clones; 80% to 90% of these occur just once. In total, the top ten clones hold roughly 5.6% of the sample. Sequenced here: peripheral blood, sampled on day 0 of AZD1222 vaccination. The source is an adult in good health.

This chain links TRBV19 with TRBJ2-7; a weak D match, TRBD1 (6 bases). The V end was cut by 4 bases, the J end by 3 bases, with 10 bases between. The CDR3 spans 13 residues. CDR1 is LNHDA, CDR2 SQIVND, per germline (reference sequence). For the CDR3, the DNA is TGTGCCAGTAGTAACGGACAGCACTACGAGCAGTACTTC. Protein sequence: CASSNGQHYEQYF.

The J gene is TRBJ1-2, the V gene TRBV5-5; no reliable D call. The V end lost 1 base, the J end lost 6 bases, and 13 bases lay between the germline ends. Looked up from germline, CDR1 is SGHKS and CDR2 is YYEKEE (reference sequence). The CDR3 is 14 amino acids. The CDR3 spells CASSLLKGSHGYTF. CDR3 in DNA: TGTGCCAGCAGCTTGTTGAAAGGGAGTCATGGCTACACCTTC.

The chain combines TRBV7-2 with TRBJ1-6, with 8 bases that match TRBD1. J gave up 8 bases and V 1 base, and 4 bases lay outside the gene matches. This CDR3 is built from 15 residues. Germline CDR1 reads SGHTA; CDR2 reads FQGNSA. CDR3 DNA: TGTGCCAGCAGCTTAGGGAGACAGGGGCATTCACCCCTCCACTTT. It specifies CASSLGRQGHSPLHF.

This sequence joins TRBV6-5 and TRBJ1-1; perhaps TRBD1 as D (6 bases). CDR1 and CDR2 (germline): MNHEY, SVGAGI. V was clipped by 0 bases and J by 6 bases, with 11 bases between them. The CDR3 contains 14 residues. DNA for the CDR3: TGTGCCAGCAGTTACTCCCAGGGGAGGGCTGAAGCTTTCTTT. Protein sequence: CASSYSQGRAEAFF.

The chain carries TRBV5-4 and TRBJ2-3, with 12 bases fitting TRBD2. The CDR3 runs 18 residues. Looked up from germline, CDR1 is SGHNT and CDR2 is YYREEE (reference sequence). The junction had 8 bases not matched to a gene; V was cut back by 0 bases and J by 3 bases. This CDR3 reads CASSLVASGGGGTDTQYF. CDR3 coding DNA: TGTGCCAGCAGCTTGGTGGCTAGCGGGGGGGGAGGGACAGATACGCAGTATTTT. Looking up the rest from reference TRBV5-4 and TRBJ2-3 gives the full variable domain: ETGVTQSPTHLIKTRGQQVTLRCSSQSGHNTVSWYQQALGQGPQFIFQYYREEENGRGNFPPRFSGLQFPNYSSELNVNALELDDSALYLCASSLVASGGGGTDTQYFGPGTRLTVL.

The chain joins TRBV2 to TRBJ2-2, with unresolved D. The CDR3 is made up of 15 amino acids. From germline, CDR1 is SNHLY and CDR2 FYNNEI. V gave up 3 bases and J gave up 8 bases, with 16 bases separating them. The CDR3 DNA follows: TGTGCCAGCAGTGAGGCAAATATTGGGCTAGGGGAGCTGTTTTTT. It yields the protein CASSEANIGLGELFF.

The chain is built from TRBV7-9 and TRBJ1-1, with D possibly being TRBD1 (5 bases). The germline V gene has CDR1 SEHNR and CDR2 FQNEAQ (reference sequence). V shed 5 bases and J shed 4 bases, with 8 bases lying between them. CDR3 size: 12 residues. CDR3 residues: CASSQGVTEAFF. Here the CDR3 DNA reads TGTGCCAGCAGCCAGGGTGTCACTGAAGCTTTCTTT.